This T cell receptor (beta chain) came from a study of T cell responses to AZD1222 COVID-19 vaccine. Study-wide points: Spike-spanning, vaccine-associated CD4 TCRs were dominant at 160-218 and 743-854.

Trimming took off 4 bases at V and 9 bases at J, with 10 bases between the two ends. CDR1 is LGHDT and CDR2 is YNNKEL in the germline V gene (reference sequence). CDR3 length: 12 amino acids. Of note for this clone: The antigen remains undetermined.

Generated by immunoSEQ multiplex PCR, the TCRdb table keeps only in-frame clones and is missing some. The sample contains roughly 160,000 clones, over 75% of which appear only once. Sequences were derived from peripheral blood, sampled on day 0 of AZD1222 vaccination. This TCR was sampled from an adult in good health. This sequence joins TRBV3-1 (or the pseudogene TRBV3-2) and TRBJ1-3, with D tentatively TRBD1 (6 bases). The CDR3, as DNA: TGTGCCAGCAGCCGTAAAGGGGGCACCATATATTTT. Its protein is CASSRKGGTIYF.